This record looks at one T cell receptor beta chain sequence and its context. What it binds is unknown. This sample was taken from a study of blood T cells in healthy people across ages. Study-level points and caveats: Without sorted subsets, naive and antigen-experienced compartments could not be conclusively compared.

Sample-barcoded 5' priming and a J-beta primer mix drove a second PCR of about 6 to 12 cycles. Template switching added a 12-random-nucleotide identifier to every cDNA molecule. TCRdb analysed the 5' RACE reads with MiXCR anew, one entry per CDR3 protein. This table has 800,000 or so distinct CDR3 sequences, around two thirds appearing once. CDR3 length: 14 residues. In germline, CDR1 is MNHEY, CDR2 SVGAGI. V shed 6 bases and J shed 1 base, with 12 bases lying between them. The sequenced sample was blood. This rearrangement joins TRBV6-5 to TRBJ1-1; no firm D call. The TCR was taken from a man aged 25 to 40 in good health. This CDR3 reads CASSQTVGNTEAFF. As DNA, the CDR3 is TGTGCCAGCAGCCAAACAGTGGGGAACACTGAAGCTTTCTTT.